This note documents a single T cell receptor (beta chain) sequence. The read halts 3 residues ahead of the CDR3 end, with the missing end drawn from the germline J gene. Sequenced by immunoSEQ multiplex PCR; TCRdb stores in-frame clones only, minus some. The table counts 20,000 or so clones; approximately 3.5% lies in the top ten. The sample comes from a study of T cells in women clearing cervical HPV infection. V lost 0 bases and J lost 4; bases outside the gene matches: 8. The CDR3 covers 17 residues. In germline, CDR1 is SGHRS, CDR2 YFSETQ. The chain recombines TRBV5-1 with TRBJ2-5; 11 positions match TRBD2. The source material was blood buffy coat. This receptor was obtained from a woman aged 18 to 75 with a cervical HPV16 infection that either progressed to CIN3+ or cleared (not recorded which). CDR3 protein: CASSLAPGLAVGETQYF. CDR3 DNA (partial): TGCGCCAGCAGCTTGGCACCGGGACTAGCGGTGGGAGAGACC.